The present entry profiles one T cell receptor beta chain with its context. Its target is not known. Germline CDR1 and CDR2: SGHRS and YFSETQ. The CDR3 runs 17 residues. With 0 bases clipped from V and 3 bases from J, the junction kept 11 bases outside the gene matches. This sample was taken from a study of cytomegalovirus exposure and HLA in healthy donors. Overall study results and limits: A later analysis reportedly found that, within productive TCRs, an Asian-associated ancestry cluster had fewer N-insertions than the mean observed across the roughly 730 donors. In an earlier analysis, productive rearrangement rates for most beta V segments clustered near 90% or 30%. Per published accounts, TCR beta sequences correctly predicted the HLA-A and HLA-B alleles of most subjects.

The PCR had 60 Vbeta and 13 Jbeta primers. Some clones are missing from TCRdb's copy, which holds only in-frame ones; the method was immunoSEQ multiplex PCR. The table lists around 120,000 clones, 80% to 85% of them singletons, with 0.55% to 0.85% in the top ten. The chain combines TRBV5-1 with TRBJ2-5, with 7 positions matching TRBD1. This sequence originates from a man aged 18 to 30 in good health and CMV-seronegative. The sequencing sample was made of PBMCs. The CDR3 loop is CASSLEGIDREEETQYF. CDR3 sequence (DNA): TGCGCCAGCAGCTTGGAGGGCATAGACAGGGAAGAAGAGACCCAGTACTTC.